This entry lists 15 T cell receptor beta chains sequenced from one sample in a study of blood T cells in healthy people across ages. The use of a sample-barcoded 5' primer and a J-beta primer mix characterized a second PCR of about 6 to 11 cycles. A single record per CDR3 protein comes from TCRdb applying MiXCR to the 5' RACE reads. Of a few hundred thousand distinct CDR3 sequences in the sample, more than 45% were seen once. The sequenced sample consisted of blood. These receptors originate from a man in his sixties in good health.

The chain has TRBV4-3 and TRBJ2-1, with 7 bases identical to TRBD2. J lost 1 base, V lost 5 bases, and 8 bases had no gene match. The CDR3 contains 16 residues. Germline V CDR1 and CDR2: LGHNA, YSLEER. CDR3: CASSKSAGASYNEQFF. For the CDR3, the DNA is TGCGCCAGCAGCAAATCCGCGGGAGCTTCCTACAATGAGCAGTTCTTC.

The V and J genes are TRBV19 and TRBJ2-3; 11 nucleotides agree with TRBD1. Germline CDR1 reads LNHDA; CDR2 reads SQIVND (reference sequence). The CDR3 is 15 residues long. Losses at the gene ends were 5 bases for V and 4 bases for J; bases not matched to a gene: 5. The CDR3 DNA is TGTGCCAGTAGTGACCGGGACAGGGGGTCAGATACGCAGTATTTT. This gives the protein CASSDRDRGSDTQYF.

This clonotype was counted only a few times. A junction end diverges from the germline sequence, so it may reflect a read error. The CDR3, as DNA: TGTGCCAGCAGCCAAGGCTGGTCCTACGGGCAGTACTTC. Protein: CASSQGWSYGQYF. The rearrangement joins TRBV3-1 to TRBJ2-7, with D hard to call. Germline lookup yields CDR1 LGHDT and CDR2 YNNKEL (reference sequence). The CDR3 spans 13 residues.

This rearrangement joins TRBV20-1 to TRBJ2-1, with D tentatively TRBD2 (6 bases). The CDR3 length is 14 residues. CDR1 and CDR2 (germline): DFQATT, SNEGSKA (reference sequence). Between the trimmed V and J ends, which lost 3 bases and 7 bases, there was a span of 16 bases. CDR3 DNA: TGCAGTGCTAGGCGGGATGGGTGGGTGAATGAGCAGTTCTTC. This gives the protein CSARRDGWVNEQFF.

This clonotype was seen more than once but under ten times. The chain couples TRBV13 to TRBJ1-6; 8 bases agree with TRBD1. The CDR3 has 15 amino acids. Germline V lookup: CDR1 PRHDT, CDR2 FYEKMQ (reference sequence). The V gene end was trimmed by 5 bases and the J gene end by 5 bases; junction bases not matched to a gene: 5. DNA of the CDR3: TGTGCCAGCAGCACCGGACAGGGTCATAATTCACCCCTCCACTTT. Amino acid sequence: CASSTGQGHNSPLHF.

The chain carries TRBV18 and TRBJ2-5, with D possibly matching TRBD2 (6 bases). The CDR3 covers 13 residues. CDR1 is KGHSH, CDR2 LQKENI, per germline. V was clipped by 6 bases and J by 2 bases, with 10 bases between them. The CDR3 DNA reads TGTGCCAGCTCCGGCGGGATACAAGAGACCCAGTACTTC. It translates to CASSGGIQETQYF. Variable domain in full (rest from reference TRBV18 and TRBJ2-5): NAGVMQNPRHLVRRRGQEARLRCSPMKGHSHVYWYRQLPEEGLKFMVYLQKENIIDESGMPKERFSAEFPKEGPSILRIQQVVRGDSAAYFCASSGGIQETQYFGPGTRLLVL.

The CDR3 spells CASSMGSPRDTQYF. The CDR3 nucleotides are TGTGCCAGCAGTATGGGATCCCCCCGGGATACGCAGTATTTT. The genes are TRBV12-3 or TRBV12-4 and TRBJ2-3; D is ambiguous. V shed 5 bases and J shed 6 bases, with 15 bases lying between them. This CDR3 has 14 amino acids.

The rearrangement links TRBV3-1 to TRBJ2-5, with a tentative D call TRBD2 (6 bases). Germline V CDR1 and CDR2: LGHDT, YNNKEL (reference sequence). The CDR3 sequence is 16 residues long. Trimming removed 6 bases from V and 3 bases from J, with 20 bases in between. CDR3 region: CASRGGTGNHEETQYF. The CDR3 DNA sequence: TGTGCCAGCAGGGGGGGAACGGGAAATCATGAAGAGACCCAGTACTTC.

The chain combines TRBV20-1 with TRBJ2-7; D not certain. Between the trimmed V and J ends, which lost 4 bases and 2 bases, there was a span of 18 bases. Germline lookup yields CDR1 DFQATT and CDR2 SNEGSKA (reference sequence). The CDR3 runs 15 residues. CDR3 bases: TGCAGTGCTAAACCGACGGGCCCCTTTCCCTACGAGCAGTACTTC. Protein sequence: CSAKPTGPFPYEQYF.

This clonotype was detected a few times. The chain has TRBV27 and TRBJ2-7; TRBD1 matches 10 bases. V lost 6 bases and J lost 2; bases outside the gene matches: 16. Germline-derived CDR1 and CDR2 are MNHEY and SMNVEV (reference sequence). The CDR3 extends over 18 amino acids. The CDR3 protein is CASRRGTGVPRVTYEQYF. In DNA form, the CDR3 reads TGTGCCAGCAGGAGAGGGACAGGGGTACCAAGGGTCACCTACGAGCAGTACTTC.

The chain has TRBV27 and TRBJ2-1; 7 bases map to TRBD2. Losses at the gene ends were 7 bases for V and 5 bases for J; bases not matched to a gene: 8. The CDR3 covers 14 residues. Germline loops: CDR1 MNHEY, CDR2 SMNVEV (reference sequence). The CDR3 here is CASIVKRGDNEQFF. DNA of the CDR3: TGTGCCAGCATCGTGAAGCGGGGAGACAATGAGCAGTTCTTC.

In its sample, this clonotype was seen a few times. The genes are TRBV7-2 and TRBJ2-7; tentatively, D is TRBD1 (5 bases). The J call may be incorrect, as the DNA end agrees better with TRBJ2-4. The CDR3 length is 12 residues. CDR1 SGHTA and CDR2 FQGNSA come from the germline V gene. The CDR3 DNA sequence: TGTGCCAGCAGCTCAAGGGGAAACATTCAGTACTTC. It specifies CASSSRGNIQYF.

The CDR3 sequence: CSASPGGSPGANVLTF. DNA of the CDR3: TGCAGTGCTAGTCCAGGGGGCAGCCCTGGGGCCAACGTCCTGACTTTC. The rearrangement uses TRBV20-1 and TRBJ2-6; 8 nucleotides agree with TRBD1. Germline loops: CDR1 DFQATT, CDR2 SNEGSKA (reference sequence). Trimming cost V 3 bases and J 2 bases; bases outside gene matches: 6. The CDR3 has 16 residues.

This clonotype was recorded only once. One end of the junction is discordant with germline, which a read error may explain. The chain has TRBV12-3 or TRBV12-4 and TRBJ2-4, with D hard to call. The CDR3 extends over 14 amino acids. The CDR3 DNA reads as TGTGCCACCTCCCCGGGTAGGGCCAAAAACACTCAGTACTTC. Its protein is CATSPGRAKNTQYF.

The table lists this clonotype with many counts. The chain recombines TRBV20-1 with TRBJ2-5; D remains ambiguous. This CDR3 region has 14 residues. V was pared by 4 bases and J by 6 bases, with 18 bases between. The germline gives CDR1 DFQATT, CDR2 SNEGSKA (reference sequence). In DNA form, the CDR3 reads TGCAGTGCTACCTGGATTAGAAAACCGCAGACCCAGTACTTC. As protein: CSATWIRKPQTQYF.